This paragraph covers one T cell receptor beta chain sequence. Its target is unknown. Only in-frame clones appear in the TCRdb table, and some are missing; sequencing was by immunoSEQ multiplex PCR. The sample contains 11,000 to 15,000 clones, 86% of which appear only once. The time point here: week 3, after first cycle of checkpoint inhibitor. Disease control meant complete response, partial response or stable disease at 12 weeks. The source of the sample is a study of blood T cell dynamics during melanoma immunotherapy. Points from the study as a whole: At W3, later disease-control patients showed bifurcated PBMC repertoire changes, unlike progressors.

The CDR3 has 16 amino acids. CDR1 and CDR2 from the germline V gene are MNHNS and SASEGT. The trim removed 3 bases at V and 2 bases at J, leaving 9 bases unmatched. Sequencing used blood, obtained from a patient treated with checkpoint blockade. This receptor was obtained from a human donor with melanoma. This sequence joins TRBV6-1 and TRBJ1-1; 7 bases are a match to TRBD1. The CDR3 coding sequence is TGTGCCAGCAGTGACCGACCCCGGGACAGCAACACTGAAGCTTTCTTT. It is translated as CASSDRPRDSNTEAFF.